A single sample gave rise to the 13 T cell receptor beta chains below, sequenced in a study of tumor and adjacent non-tumor tissue in lung cancer. Three rounds of nested PCR, following a modified ARM-PCR protocol, produced the TCRbeta library. TCRdb used MiXCR to reprocess the multiplex PCR reads, holding one entry per CDR3 protein. The table includes approximately 68,000 distinct CDR3 sequences, 73% detected once. This sample's RNA came from whole unsorted tissue. The sample comprised lung tumor tissue. These TCRs come from a man in his 60s with non-small cell lung cancer.

A note on this clonotype: This may come from a read error, since a much larger clone is one base off. The CDR3 spells CASSILGLRASETFF. CDR3 DNA: TGTGCCAGCAGTATCTTGGGGCTAAGGGCGTCTGAAACTTTCTTT. J is TRBJ1-1 and V is TRBV12-3 or TRBV12-4; D might be TRBD1 (5 bases). This CDR3 is built from 15 residues.

As for this clonotype: With a much larger clone just one base away, this may be a read error. A read error is likely, as this CDR3 ends without the conserved phenylalanine or tryptophan. The genes are TRBV6-1 and TRBJ2-1; 10 bases match TRBD2. The junction had 3 bases not matched to a gene; V was cut back by 6 bases and J by 4 bases. Germline lookup yields CDR1 MNHNS and CDR2 SASEGT. The CDR3 covers 14 residues. In nucleotides, the CDR3 is TGTGCCAGCAGGGGACTAGCGACTTACAATGAGCAGTTCCTC. Translating it yields CASRGLATYNEQFL.

The V gene is TRBV20-1, the J gene TRBJ2-2, with D maybe TRBD1 (6 bases). Germline CDR1 is DFQATT and CDR2 is SNEGSKA (reference sequence). CDR3 size: 14 residues. CDR3 loop: CITRGDIGTGELFF. CDR3 nucleotides: TGCATTACTAGAGGGGACATTGGGACCGGGGAGCTGTTTTTT.

The genes are TRBV6-1 and TRBJ2-6, with TRBD1 matching over 9 bases. V was pared by 6 bases and J by 8 bases, with 17 bases of the junction left unmatched. This CDR3 is 18 amino acids long. The germline CDR1 and CDR2 sequences are MNHNS and SASEGT. CDR3 sequence (DNA): TGTGCCAGCAGCGCACAGACAGGGGGGGCCCCAGGGACCAACGTCCTGACTTTC. Amino acids: CASSAQTGGAPGTNVLTF.

This clonotype was found once. One end of the junction varies from germline; a read error may be responsible. The V call is TRBV10-2, the J call TRBJ2-7; D may be TRBD2 (6 bases). CDR1 and CDR2 (germline): WSHSY, SAAADI. This CDR3 is built from 14 residues. The CDR3 region has the DNA TGCGCCAGGAGTGACGGAGGGATCCCCTACGGGCAGTACTTC. Residues: CARSDGGIPYGQYF.

The chain combines TRBV6-1 with TRBJ1-5; D gene unclear. The CDR3 is made up of 12 amino acids. In germline, CDR1 is MNHNS, CDR2 SASEGT. Trimming took off 10 bases at V and 11 bases at J, with 18 bases between the two ends. The CDR3: CATHTTESAQHF. The CDR3 DNA is TGTGCCACCCATACTACAGAATCAGCCCAGCATTTT.

This chain links TRBV12-3 or TRBV12-4 with TRBJ1-6; unclear D gene. This CDR3 has 13 residues. V lost 7 bases and J 7 bases, leaving 11 bases between the germline ends. CDR3 sequence reads: CASNGWLNSPLHF. CDR3 in DNA: TGTGCCAGCAACGGGTGGTTAAATTCACCCCTCCACTTT.

To note about this clonotype: With a much larger clone just one base away, this may be a read error. The V and J genes are TRBV7-8 and TRBJ2-3, with TRBD2 identical over 11 bases. From germline, CDR1 is SGHVS and CDR2 FQNEAQ. Trimming at V came to 5 bases and at J to 6 bases, leaving 7 bases not matched to a gene. The CDR3 runs to 15 residues. The CDR3 sequence: CASSATSGRSDTQYF. DNA of the CDR3: TGTGCCAGCAGCGCTACTAGCGGGAGAAGCGATACGCAGTATTTT.

In this sample, this clonotype turned up many times. Mismatch with germline at one junction end may stem from a read error. The chain combines TRBV28 with TRBJ2-7; D not resolved. The germline V gene encodes CDR1 MDHEN and CDR2 SYDVKM. This CDR3 is built from 12 residues. CDR3 residues: CASRLGSSEQYF. The DNA of the CDR3 is TGTGCCAGCAGGTTAGGCTCCTCCGAGCAGTACTTC.

In its sample, this clonotype was seen a few times. The J gene is TRBJ2-7, the V gene TRBV7-9; perhaps TRBD1 as D (6 bases). The V end lost 1 base, the J end lost 6 bases, and 10 bases lay between the germline ends. The germline gives CDR1 SEHNR, CDR2 FQNEAQ (reference sequence). The CDR3 has 13 residues. Written as DNA, the CDR3 is TGTGCCAGCAGCTTAGGCGGCAGGGGCGAGCAGTACTTC. Protein sequence: CASSLGGRGEQYF.

In its sample, this clonotype was seen once. The CDR3 carries no conserved terminal phenylalanine or tryptophan, so it likely arises from a read error. The limits of the CDR3 on the DNA are not certain, so only TCRdb's listed CDR3 is given. This chain joins TRBV5-6 and TRBJ1-2; the D call of TRBD1 is as the table states it, not checked on the DNA. The CDR3 contains 15 residues when both ends are counted. Germline-derived CDR1 and CDR2 are SGHDT and YYEEEE. This CDR3 reads CASSSATGINYGYIL.

The CDR3 protein is CTGSLSSRNYEQYF. CDR3 sequence (DNA): TGTACCGGCAGCTTATCTTCGCGGAACTACGAGCAGTACTTC. The V gene is TRBV7-8, the J gene TRBJ2-7, with unresolved D. Germline V gene lookup returns CDR1 SGHVS and CDR2 FQNEAQ. The CDR3 length is 14 residues.

With regard to this clonotype: A junction boundary mismatches the germline segment, possibly from a read error. The chain links TRBV6-5 to TRBJ2-7, with D possibly matching TRBD2 (5 bases). This CDR3 has 15 amino acids. Looked up from germline, CDR1 is MNHEY and CDR2 is SVGAGI. DNA of the CDR3: TGTGACAGCAGTTACTCGAGGTGGGAGACGGCCGAGCGGTGCTTC. Amino acids: CDSSYSRWETAERCF.